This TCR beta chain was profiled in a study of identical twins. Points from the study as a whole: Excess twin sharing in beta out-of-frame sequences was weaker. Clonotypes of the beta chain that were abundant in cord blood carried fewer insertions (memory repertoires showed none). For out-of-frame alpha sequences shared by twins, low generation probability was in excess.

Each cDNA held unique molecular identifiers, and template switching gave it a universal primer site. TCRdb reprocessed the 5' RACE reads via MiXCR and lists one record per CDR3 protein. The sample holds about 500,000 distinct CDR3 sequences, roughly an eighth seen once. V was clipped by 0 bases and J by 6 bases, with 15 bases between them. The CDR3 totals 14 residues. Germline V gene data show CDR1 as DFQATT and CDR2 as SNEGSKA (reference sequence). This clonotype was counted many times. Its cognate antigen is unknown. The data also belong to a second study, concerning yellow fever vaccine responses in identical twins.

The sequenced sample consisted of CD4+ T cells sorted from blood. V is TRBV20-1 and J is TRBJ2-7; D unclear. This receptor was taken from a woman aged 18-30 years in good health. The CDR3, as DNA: TGCAGTGCTAGAGATCCCAATTCCTCGGGCGAGCAGTACTTC. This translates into CSARDPNSSGEQYF.